What follows are 28 T cell receptor beta chains derived from one specimen sequenced in a study of cytomegalovirus exposure and HLA in healthy donors. The protocol was immunoSEQ multiplex PCR, while the TCRdb copy is restricted to in-frame clones and leaves out a portion. Among roughly 120,000 clones listed, around 90% were seen once. The source material was PBMCs. The origin of the receptors is a woman aged 18 to 35 in good health and CMV-seronegative.

The chain carries TRBV10-3 and TRBJ2-1; D may be TRBD2 (6 bases). CDR3 length: 13 residues. The V gene lost 3 bases and the J gene lost 10 bases, with 13 bases spanning the gap. The germline gives CDR1 ENHRY, CDR2 SYGVKD. The chain's CDR3 is CAISDPLAGEQFF. In DNA, the CDR3 is TGTGCCATCAGTGACCCTTTGGCGGGAGAGCAGTTCTTC.

The chain links TRBV25-1 to TRBJ2-7, with 10 positions matching TRBD1. The germline CDR1 and CDR2 sequences are MGHDK and SYGVNS. Trimming took 1 base from V and 5 from J; bases not matched to a gene: 11. The CDR3 covers 17 residues. The CDR3 nucleotides are TGTGCCAGCAGTGAATGGTCGAGACAGGGGGCATTCAACGAGCAGTACTTC. It encodes CASSEWSRQGAFNEQYF.

This clone was picked up a small number of times. The chain links TRBV7-2 to TRBJ2-7; 7 bases fit TRBD1. CDR1 is SGHTA and CDR2 is FQGNSA in the germline V gene. The CDR3 is 13 residues long. J gave up 2 bases and V 7 bases, and 5 bases lay outside the gene matches. The CDR3 DNA reads as TGTGCCAGCACCCTAGGACAGGCCTACGAGCAGTACTTC. This sequence encodes CASTLGQAYEQYF.

V and J are TRBV28 and TRBJ2-2; TRBD1 aligns across 7 bases. The CDR3 loop spans 15 amino acids. CDR1 and CDR2 (germline): MDHEN, SYDVKM. V shed 6 bases and J 4 bases; nucleotides not matched to a gene: 8. CDR3 sequence reads: CASRGPGQSTGELFF. The CDR3 coding sequence is TGTGCCAGCAGGGGCCCGGGACAGTCCACCGGGGAGCTGTTTTTT.

The V and J genes are TRBV6-4 and TRBJ2-2, with 7 bases lining up with TRBD2. V trimming: 6 bases; J trimming: 0 bases; junction bases outside the gene matches: 1. The CDR3 extends over 14 amino acids. CDR1 is MRHNA and CDR2 is SNTAGT in the germline V gene. The CDR3 reads CASRAGTNTGELFF. CDR3 coding DNA: TGTGCCAGCAGAGCGGGGACGAACACCGGGGAGCTGTTTTTT.

J is TRBJ1-2 and V is TRBV14; D is perhaps TRBD1 (6 bases). The CDR3 contains 15 residues. Looked up from germline, CDR1 is SGHDN and CDR2 is FVKESK. V lost 1 base to trimming and J lost 4 bases, with 13 bases between them. CDR3 in amino acids: CASSQVEQGAYGYTF. The CDR3 bases are TGTGCCAGCAGCCAAGTCGAACAGGGAGCCTATGGCTACACCTTC.

There are a few counts of this clone. V usage is TRBV6-6 and J usage is TRBJ1-5, with D unresolved. Trimming removed 4 bases at V and 5 bases at J, with 6 bases between. This CDR3 is built from 12 residues. Germline V lookup: CDR1 MNHNY, CDR2 SVGAGI (reference sequence). Written as DNA, the CDR3 is TGTGCCAGCAGTTGGCCTGATCAGCCCCAGCATTTT. It encodes CASSWPDQPQHF.

This chain links TRBV10-1 with TRBJ1-1, with D possibly matching TRBD1 (6 bases). Germline V gene data show CDR1 as WNHNN and CDR2 as SYGVQD (reference sequence). The CDR3 has 13 residues. Trimming stripped 3 bases from V and 2 bases from J, with 7 bases between. CDR3: CASSEGGNTEAFF. The CDR3, as DNA: TGCGCCAGCAGTGAAGGGGGAAACACTGAAGCTTTCTTT.

The chain uses TRBV7-3 and TRBJ2-1, with 10 bases identical to TRBD2. V shed 0 bases, J shed 10 bases, and the junction held 9 bases outside the gene matches. The germline V gene has CDR1 SGHTA and CDR2 FQGTGA. There are 16 residues in the CDR3. CDR3 protein: CASSLTGAGGFREQFF. Here the CDR3 DNA reads TGTGCCAGCAGCTTAACGGGAGCGGGAGGGTTCCGAGAGCAGTTCTTC.

The chain couples TRBV19 to TRBJ2-7; D is uncertain. Trimming removed 4 bases from V and 6 bases from J, with 13 bases in between. The length of the CDR3 is 13 residues. Germline V gene sequence: CDR1 LNHDA, CDR2 SQIVND (reference sequence). The CDR3 nucleotides read TGTGCCAGTAGTACACAGAGTTCCGGCGAGCAGTACTTC. It translates to CASSTQSSGEQYF.

The chain combines TRBV28 with TRBJ1-5, with 8 bases lining up with TRBD1. J was trimmed by 5 bases and V by 4 bases; bases with no gene match: 4. CDR1 and CDR2 from the germline V gene are MDHEN and SYDVKM. CDR3 length: 14 amino acids. The CDR3 DNA is TGTGCCAGCAGTTGGACAGGGATCGATCAGCCCCAGCATTTT. Its protein product is CASSWTGIDQPQHF.

The V and J genes are TRBV5-6 and TRBJ2-3; tentatively, D is TRBD2 (7 bases). V shed 4 bases and J shed 4 bases, with 13 bases lying between them. CDR3 length equals 14 residues. Germline V CDR1 and CDR2: SGHDT, YYEEEE. The CDR3 DNA is TGTGCCAGCAGCCGAGGGGGGGCCCCAGATACGCAGTATTTT. It translates to CASSRGGAPDTQYF.

This CDR3 reads CASSGWQGDSYEQYF. CDR3 DNA: TGTGCCAGCAGTGGCTGGCAAGGGGATAGTTACGAGCAGTACTTC. V usage is TRBV28 and J usage is TRBJ2-7; D is perhaps TRBD1 (5 bases). In germline, CDR1 is MDHEN, CDR2 SYDVKM. This CDR3 spans 15 amino acids. The germline V and J ends were trimmed by 5 bases and 4 bases, with 18 bases remaining between them. The complete variable domain, with remaining parts taken from reference TRBV28 and TRBJ2-7, reads DVKVTQSSRYLVKRTGEKVFLECVQDMDHENMFWYRQDPGLGLRLIYFSYDVKMKEKGDIPEGYSVSREKKERFSLILESASTNQTSMYLCASSGWQGDSYEQYFGPGTRLTVT.

This rearrangement joins TRBV11-3 to TRBJ1-1; TRBD1 is a possible D gene (5 bases). The V and J ends lost 5 bases and 1 base respectively, with 11 bases between them. This CDR3 comprises 14 residues. Per germline, CDR1 SGHNT and CDR2 YENEEA. The CDR3 region has the DNA TGTGCCAGCAGCCCCCGGCAGGGGAACACTGAAGCTTTCTTT. Protein: CASSPRQGNTEAFF.

This clone has a single count. The rearrangement joins TRBV18 to TRBJ1-1; D is perhaps TRBD1 (5 bases). The CDR3 runs 13 residues. The germline V gene has CDR1 KGHSH and CDR2 LQKENI. V was clipped by 8 bases and J by 0 bases, with 10 bases between them. CDR3 residues: CASATGLNTEAFF. The CDR3 DNA reads TGTGCCAGCGCTACAGGCTTGAACACTGAAGCTTTCTTT.

The chain carries TRBV30 and TRBJ1-4; 8 bases are a match to TRBD1. Germline V gene lookup returns CDR1 GTSNPN and CDR2 SVGIG (reference sequence). With V trimmed by 8 bases and J by 7 bases, 9 bases remained unmatched. This CDR3 comprises 13 residues. The CDR3 is CAHTRQGAEKLFF. The CDR3, as DNA: TGTGCCCATACCCGCCAGGGGGCTGAAAAACTGTTTTTT.

The chain is built from TRBV10-3 and TRBJ1-2; possibly TRBD1 for D (6 bases). Trimming left V 7 bases short and J 0 bases short, with 15 bases between. This CDR3 spans 15 amino acids. CDR1 is ENHRY and CDR2 is SYGVKD in the germline V gene. CDR3 sequence (DNA): TGTGCCATCAAACCTCCGGACAGACCTAACTATGGCTACACCTTC. Residues: CAIKPPDRPNYGYTF.

The rearrangement links TRBV5-1 to TRBJ2-5; D remains ambiguous. The CDR3 totals 15 residues. Trimming took off 0 bases at V and 5 bases at J, with 14 bases between the two ends. From germline, CDR1 is SGHRS and CDR2 YFSETQ. The chain's CDR3 is CASSLAHSLQETQYF. The CDR3 nucleotides are TGCGCCAGCAGCTTGGCTCATAGCTTGCAGGAGACCCAGTACTTC.

The chain is built from TRBV6-5 and TRBJ1-1; no definite D call. The germline V gene encodes CDR1 MNHEY and CDR2 SVGAGI. V shed 3 bases and J shed 2 bases, with 7 bases lying between them. The CDR3 runs 13 residues. The CDR3: CASSYSDNTEAFF. CDR3 in DNA: TGTGCCAGCAGTTATTCAGATAACACTGAAGCTTTCTTT.

This clone has a handful of counts. The chain carries TRBV6-1 and TRBJ1-2; no reliable D call. The V and J ends lost 5 bases and 2 bases respectively, with 9 bases between them. Germline V lookup: CDR1 MNHNS, CDR2 SASEGT. CDR3 length: 13 amino acids. The CDR3 region is CASSLNGNYGYTF. As DNA, the CDR3 is TGTGCCAGCAGTCTCAACGGGAACTATGGCTACACCTTC.

The V and J genes are TRBV6-4 and TRBJ2-1; 10 nucleotides match TRBD2. The ends lost 6 bases at V and 2 bases at J; junction bases unmatched: 7. Germline-derived CDR1 and CDR2 are MRHNA and SNTAGT. The CDR3 totals 16 residues. CDR3 protein: CASSRLAGYPYNEQFF. Here the CDR3 DNA reads TGTGCCAGCAGCAGACTAGCGGGCTACCCCTACAATGAGCAGTTCTTC.

V gene TRBV7-2 combines with J gene TRBJ2-4, with unresolved D. CDR1 and CDR2 from the germline V gene are SGHTA and FQGNSA. Trimming cost V 2 bases and J 1 base, with 6 bases left between them. CDR3 length: 14 amino acids. The CDR3 nucleotides read TGTGCCAGCAGCTTAACCAGGGCCAAAAACATTCAGTACTTC. It specifies CASSLTRAKNIQYF.

The gene calls are TRBV2 and TRBJ2-7, with 11 bases aligning to TRBD1. There are 13 residues in the CDR3. Per the germline V gene, CDR1 is SNHLY and CDR2 is FYNNEI. J lost 6 bases, V lost 5 bases, and 3 bases had no gene match. CDR3 sequence: CASSRDRGGEQYF. The CDR3 nucleotides read TGTGCCAGCAGTCGGGACAGGGGGGGCGAGCAGTACTTC.

The chain combines TRBV18 with TRBJ1-5, with 9 positions matching TRBD1. Germline CDR1 and CDR2: KGHSH and LQKENI. Germline trimming cut 3 bases from V and 0 bases from J; bases unmatched to any gene: 12. The CDR3 is 19 residues long. The CDR3, as DNA: TGTGCCAGCTCACCGATTTCCGTGACAGGGGGAGTTAGCAATCAGCCCCAGCATTTT. This translates into CASSPISVTGGVSNQPQHF.

V and J are TRBV18 and TRBJ1-5; tentatively, D is TRBD1 (6 bases). Trimming took off 0 bases at V and 2 bases at J, with 8 bases between the two ends. CDR3 length: 15 amino acids. The germline V gene encodes CDR1 KGHSH and CDR2 LQKENI. The CDR3 sequence is CASSPPGAGNQPQHF. The CDR3 DNA is TGTGCCAGCTCACCACCGGGGGCGGGCAATCAGCCCCAGCATTTT.

The CDR3 sequence is CASSQESLGGEKLFF. The CDR3 DNA reads TGCGCCAGCAGCCAAGAGAGTCTTGGTGGTGAAAAACTGTTTTTT. V is TRBV4-3 and J is TRBJ1-4, with unresolved D. This CDR3 spans 15 amino acids. V was clipped by 0 bases and J by 7 bases, with 12 bases between them. Germline lookup yields CDR1 LGHNA and CDR2 YSLEER.

The rearrangement uses TRBV5-4 and TRBJ1-2; D gene uncertain. The germline gives CDR1 SGHNT, CDR2 YYREEE (reference sequence). This CDR3 comprises 15 residues. V was shortened by 5 bases and J by 0 bases, with 14 bases between the two germline ends. For the CDR3, the DNA is TGTGCCAGCAGTCCCTCGGGTGGAGCTAACTATGGCTACACCTTC. This codes for CASSPSGGANYGYTF.

This chain uses TRBV27 with TRBJ2-1; weak D call: TRBD2 (5 bases). The CDR3 is made up of 17 amino acids. Trimming took 3 bases from V and 2 from J, leaving 17 bases between them. Germline V gives CDR1 MNHEY, CDR2 SMNVEV (reference sequence). CDR3: CASSLFGVPLPYNEQFF. Written as DNA, the CDR3 is TGTGCCAGCAGTTTGTTCGGGGTTCCCCTACCCTACAATGAGCAGTTCTTC.